This T cell receptor (beta chain) was sequenced during a study of T cell responses to AZD1222 COVID-19 vaccine. General study findings and limits: There were mostly white British donors and more females than males, and clonal diversity was possibly underestimated.

About this clone: As yet, its antigen is unknown.

The table came from immunoSEQ multiplex PCR; TCRdb's copy has only in-frame clones and leaves some out. This table has 150,000 to 200,000 clones, around 86% appearing once. This material consisted of peripheral blood, taken on day 0 of MenACWY control vaccination. The source of this sequence is an adult in good health.

CDR3 bases: TGTGCCAGTAGTGACGCTAGCGGGAGCTGGGAGCAGTACTTC. Its protein is CASSDASGSWEQYF. The chain employs TRBV19 and TRBJ2-7; 10 bases fit TRBD2. The J segment lost 7 bases and the V segment lost 5 bases, leaving 8 bases of the junction unmatched. From germline, CDR1 is LNHDA and CDR2 SQIVND (reference sequence). The CDR3 runs 14 residues.